These 27 T cell receptor beta chains share one sample of origin, sequenced in a study of T cells expressing NK-cell markers. TCRdb reprocessed the 5' RACE reads; each CDR3 protein has one entry and no DNA is given. Its table lists some 190,000 distinct CDR3 sequences. The sequenced sample was blood T cells: a sorted CD56 or NKG2C T cell subset, CD4+ or CD8+ T cells, or bulk PBMC T cells (not recorded which). The source of these receptors is a man aged 18-70 years in good health.

V usage is TRBV6-5 and J usage is TRBJ2-1; the TCRdb call, TRBD1, lacks DNA for checking. The CDR3 runs to 15 residues. From germline, CDR1 is MNHEY and CDR2 SVGAGI. The CDR3 reads CASSYDGGPHNEQFF.

The rearrangement joins TRBV9 to TRBJ2-7; TCRdb reports TRBD2, a call that lacks DNA to check it against. The CDR3 has 15 amino acids. Germline CDR1 reads SGDLS; CDR2 reads YYNGEE. CDR3 region: CASSVGATSSYEQYF.

V usage is TRBV5-1 and J usage is TRBJ2-1; the D call from TCRdb, TRBD2, cannot be confirmed without DNA. Germline CDR1 reads SGHRS; CDR2 reads YFSETQ. The CDR3 covers 17 residues. CDR3 residues: CASSLVASGASPNEQFF.

V gene TRBV7-6 combines with J gene TRBJ2-5. The CDR3 is 15 amino acids. Germline V gives CDR1 SGHVS, CDR2 FNYEAQ. The CDR3 protein is CASSLGFSSGETQYF.

The J gene is TRBJ2-7, the V gene TRBV5-1. The CDR3 has 15 residues. The germline CDR1 and CDR2 sequences are SGHRS and YFSETQ. The CDR3 reads CASSRLQGALYEQYF. Full variable domain (rest looked up from reference TRBV5-1 and TRBJ2-7): KAGVTQTPRYLIKTRGQQVTLSCSPISGHRSVSWYQQTPGQGLQFLFEYFSETQRNKGNFPGRFSGRQFSNSRSEMNVSTLELGDSALYLCASSRLQGALYEQYFGPGTRLTVT.

This rearrangement joins TRBV5-5 to TRBJ1-4. The CDR3 contains 16 residues. CDR1 is SGHKS and CDR2 is YYEKEE in the germline V gene (reference sequence). The CDR3: CASSQRNNRLNEKLFF.

This chain uses TRBV10-3 with TRBJ2-1; the D gene TCRdb calls, TRBD1, cannot be checked with no DNA. CDR1 is ENHRY and CDR2 is SYGVKD in the germline V gene. The CDR3 consists of 14 residues. The CDR3 is CAISLRGPYNEQFF.

The chain carries TRBV10-3 and TRBJ1-3. The CDR3 loop spans 15 amino acids. In germline, CDR1 is ENHRY, CDR2 SYGVKD. CDR3 in amino acids: CAISDSDRPGNTIYF.

The V gene is TRBV5-1, the J gene TRBJ1-2. Germline V lookup: CDR1 SGHRS, CDR2 YFSETQ. The CDR3 is 15 residues long. The CDR3 reads CASSLWTNSNYGYTF.

The genes are TRBV5-6 and TRBJ2-5. From germline, CDR1 is SGHDT and CDR2 YYEEEE. The CDR3 extends over 14 amino acids. CDR3 sequence: CASSLEGIQETQYF. The whole variable domain, remainder taken from reference TRBV5-6 and TRBJ2-5, is DAGVTQSPTHLIKTRGQQVTLRCSPKSGHDTVSWYQQALGQGPQFIFQYYEEEERQRGNFPDRFSGHQFPNYSSELNVNALLLGDSALYLCASSLEGIQETQYFGPGTRLLVL.

J is TRBJ2-1 and V is TRBV7-2; TCRdb's D gene call, TRBD1, goes unchecked for lack of DNA. Per the germline V gene, CDR1 is SGHTA and CDR2 is FQGNSA. The CDR3 extends over 19 amino acids. This CDR3 reads CASSLGSGTGLSSYNEQFF.

The chain employs TRBV19 and TRBJ2-3; the D gene TCRdb calls, TRBD2, cannot be checked with no DNA. The CDR3 has 14 residues. Looked up from germline, CDR1 is LNHDA and CDR2 is SQIVND (reference sequence). The CDR3 loop is CASSIGLALDTQYF.

The rearrangement uses TRBV19 and TRBJ2-6. The CDR3 contains 15 residues. Per the germline V gene, CDR1 is LNHDA and CDR2 is SQIVND (reference sequence). The CDR3 sequence: CASTPIASGANVLTF.

This rearrangement joins TRBV5-4 to TRBJ2-5. From germline, CDR1 is SGHNT and CDR2 YYREEE (reference sequence). The CDR3 runs to 13 residues. The CDR3 loop is CASSLKGVETQYF. Complete variable domain (other parts from reference TRBV5-4 and TRBJ2-5): ETGVTQSPTHLIKTRGQQVTLRCSSQSGHNTVSWYQQALGQGPQFIFQYYREEENGRGNFPPRFSGLQFPNYSSELNVNALELDDSALYLCASSLKGVETQYFGPGTRLLVL.

The rearrangement uses TRBV20-1 and TRBJ2-7. Germline V gene sequence: CDR1 DFQATT, CDR2 SNEGSKA (reference sequence). CDR3 length: 15 amino acids. The CDR3 sequence is CSARDSERGSYEQYF.

The V gene is TRBV12-3 or TRBV12-4, the J gene TRBJ2-3; the TCRdb D gene call, TRBD1, has no DNA to confirm it. The CDR3 spans 16 residues. CDR3: CASSPHGRGTTDTQYF.

The chain carries TRBV20-1 and TRBJ2-3; TCRdb's assignment of TRBD2 cannot be checked, as there is no DNA. The CDR3 runs to 17 residues. Germline assignment: CDR1 DFQATT and CDR2 SNEGSKA (reference sequence). The CDR3 is CSARVYPLAESTDTQYF.

The V and J genes are TRBV4-1 and TRBJ2-1; with no DNA, the TCRdb D assignment of TRBD2 cannot be verified. The CDR3 totals 16 residues. In germline, CDR1 is MGHRA, CDR2 YSYEKL. CDR3 residues: CASSQDSGGAYNEQFF.

CDR3 amino acids: CASSLGTGSNQPQHF. The rearrangement joins TRBV7-6 to TRBJ1-5; lacking DNA, the TRBD1 call made by TCRdb goes unchecked. Germline lookup yields CDR1 SGHVS and CDR2 FNYEAQ. The CDR3 covers 15 residues.

The chain couples TRBV7-6 to TRBJ1-4; checking the TCRdb D call of TRBD1 is not possible without DNA. CDR3 length: 20 amino acids. The germline gives CDR1 SGHVS, CDR2 FNYEAQ. This chain's CDR3 is CASSPRDRGREKPTNEKLFF. The full variable domain, rest sourced from reference TRBV7-6 and TRBJ1-4, is GAGVSQSPRYKVTKRGQDVALRCDPISGHVSLYWYRQALGQGPEFLTYFNYEAQQDKSGLPNDRFSAERPEGSISTLTIQRTEQRDSAMYRCASSPRDRGREKPTNEKLFFGSGTQLSVL.

V gene TRBV5-8 combines with J gene TRBJ1-5; TCRdb names TRBD1, which stays unverified in the absence of DNA. CDR1 is SGHTS and CDR2 is YDEGEE in the germline V gene. The CDR3 is 13 residues long. The CDR3 sequence: CASSPTRGQPQHF.

V and J are TRBV6-5 and TRBJ1-2; checking the TCRdb D call of TRBD1 is not possible without DNA. The CDR3 loop spans 14 amino acids. The V gene's germline CDR1 is MNHEY and CDR2 SVGAGI. CDR3: CASSYTGEDYGYTF.

The chain carries TRBV24-1 and TRBJ2-7; TCRdb returns TRBD1, unconfirmable since there is no DNA. This CDR3 has 14 amino acids. The germline CDR1 and CDR2 sequences are KGHDR and SFDVKD. CDR3 loop: CATSPGSELYEQYF.

The chain recombines TRBV6-1 with TRBJ2-7; TCRdb's D call of TRBD1 is untestable without DNA. The length of the CDR3 is 15 residues. The germline gives CDR1 MNHNS, CDR2 SASEGT. The CDR3 spells CASSDQGTAPYEQYF.

This rearrangement joins TRBV7-9 to TRBJ2-7; TCRdb returns TRBD1, unconfirmable since there is no DNA. CDR1 is SEHNR, CDR2 FQNEAQ, per germline (reference sequence). The CDR3 contains 14 residues. The chain's CDR3 is CASSLVQGNAVQYF.

This rearrangement joins TRBV2 to TRBJ2-3. Germline CDR1 and CDR2: SNHLY and FYNNEI. CDR3 length equals 13 residues. The CDR3 loop reads CASSEWLADTQYF.

The CDR3 reads CASSASGRTEAFF. The chain employs TRBV7-9 and TRBJ1-1. This CDR3 has 13 residues. Germline V gene data show CDR1 as SEHNR and CDR2 as FQNEAQ (reference sequence).